The 19 T cell receptor beta chains presented below share a single source sample, sequenced in a study of T-cell reconstitution after alpha-beta-depleted transplantation in children. This sample's TCRbeta library carried unique molecular identifier barcodes. TCRdb itself ran the PCR reads through MiXCR, one entry per CDR3 protein. The sample includes approximately 200,000 distinct CDR3 sequences, less than 15% of them seen just once. The source material was PBMCs from the stem cell graft donor, sampled from the stem cell graft. The receptors stem from a human donor who donated a stem cell graft to a child with acute lymphoblastic leukemia.

This clonotype was counted ten times or more. The CDR3 loop is CASTRPSGRLADEQFF. CDR3 nucleotide sequence: TGCGCCAGCACCCGACCCAGCGGGAGGCTTGCCGATGAGCAGTTCTTC. The rearrangement uses TRBV5-1 and TRBJ2-1, with TRBD2 matching 9 bases. Trimming at V came to 6 bases and at J to 8 bases, leaving 15 bases not matched to a gene. Germline CDR1 SGHRS, CDR2 YFSETQ. The CDR3 loop spans 16 amino acids.

This clonotype came up many times. The V and J genes are TRBV28 and TRBJ2-1; 7 bases fit TRBD2. Germline V CDR1 and CDR2: MDHEN, SYDVKM. V shed 2 bases and J 6 bases; nucleotides not matched to a gene: 10. This CDR3 region has 16 residues. Written as DNA, the CDR3 is TGTGCCAGCAGTTTACTAGGGCGGGAGACGCGCAATGAGCAGTTCTTC. It codes for CASSLLGRETRNEQFF. The full variable domain, rest sourced from reference TRBV28 and TRBJ2-1, is DVKVTQSSRYLVKRTGEKVFLECVQDMDHENMFWYRQDPGLGLRLIYFSYDVKMKEKGDIPEGYSVSREKKERFSLILESASTNQTSMYLCASSLLGRETRNEQFFGPGTRLTVL.

This clonotype has at least ten counts. This chain uses TRBV12-3 or TRBV12-4 with TRBJ2-7, with D hard to call. This CDR3 has 11 amino acids. V gave up 5 bases and J gave up 2 bases, with 4 bases separating them. The CDR3 region is CASSEAYEQYF. DNA of the CDR3: TGTGCCAGCAGTGAAGCCTACGAGCAGTACTTC.

This clonotype was seen a few times. J is TRBJ1-5 and V is TRBV10-3; D not resolved. V gave up 3 bases and J gave up 0 bases, with 0 bases separating them. Germline V lookup: CDR1 ENHRY, CDR2 SYGVKD. The CDR3 loop spans 12 amino acids. CDR3 bases: TGTGCCATCAGTGATAGCAATCAGCCCCAGCATTTT. It specifies CAISDSNQPQHF.

This clonotype was observed many times. The chain is built from TRBV12-3 or TRBV12-4 and TRBJ2-3; 7 bases are shared with TRBD2. CDR3 length: 18 residues. The junction had 13 bases not matched to a gene; V was cut back by 3 bases and J by 1 base. The CDR3 loop is CASSFILGGDPRTDTQYF. CDR3 coding DNA: TGTGCCAGCAGTTTCATCTTGGGGGGGGACCCACGCACAGATACGCAGTATTTT.

Many counts were recorded for this clonotype. The chain employs TRBV6-1 and TRBJ1-1, with 10 bases identical to TRBD1. The CDR3 spans 14 residues. With V trimmed by 8 bases and J by 1 base, 4 bases remained unmatched. Germline CDR1 MNHNS, CDR2 SASEGT. DNA of the CDR3: TGTGCCAGCCGGGACAGGGGTCGGAACACTGAAGCTTTCTTT. It yields the protein CASRDRGRNTEAFF.

This clonotype has more than one count but fewer than ten. This chain's CDR3 is CASSPSKVREETQYF. CDR3 nucleotide sequence: TGTGCCAGCTCACCATCCAAGGTTCGGGAAGAGACCCAGTACTTC. The rearrangement joins TRBV18 to TRBJ2-5; D not certain. Germline CDR1 reads KGHSH; CDR2 reads LQKENI. V gave up 2 bases and J gave up 3 bases, with 13 bases separating them. The CDR3 consists of 15 residues.

In this sample, this clonotype turned up once. A much larger clonotype is one base distant, so this may be a read error. The rearrangement links TRBV5-1 to TRBJ2-1; 10 positions match TRBD1. V was pared by 3 bases and J by 8 bases, with 8 bases of the junction left unmatched. Germline V CDR1 and CDR2: SGHRS, YFSETQ. There are 15 residues in the CDR3. The CDR3 DNA is TGCGCCAGCAGCTCCGGGACAGGGGTTTCGCATGAGCAGTTCTTC. Translation gives CASSSGTGVSHEQFF.

The chain has TRBV12-3 or TRBV12-4 and TRBJ2-3; 7 bases are shared with TRBD1. CDR3 length: 13 amino acids. V shed 6 bases and J 7 bases; nucleotides not matched to a gene: 7. CDR3 in amino acids: CASSRNRGNTQYF. As DNA, the CDR3 is TGTGCCAGCAGCCGTAACAGGGGAAATACGCAGTATTTT.

This clonotype was found many times. The rearrangement uses TRBV12-3 or TRBV12-4 and TRBJ1-5; 7 nucleotides align to TRBD1. With V trimmed by 5 bases and J by 5 bases, 6 bases remained unmatched. The length of the CDR3 is 14 residues. CDR3 in amino acids: CASSPGTVDQPQHF. The CDR3 nucleotides are TGTGCCAGCAGTCCCGGGACAGTGGATCAGCCCCAGCATTTT.

The table lists this clonotype with many counts. The V and J genes are TRBV20-1 and TRBJ2-1, with 8 bases lining up with TRBD2. Germline V gene lookup returns CDR1 DFQATT and CDR2 SNEGSKA (reference sequence). Losses at the gene ends were 2 bases for V and 0 bases for J; bases not matched to a gene: 3. CDR3 size: 15 residues. CDR3 protein: CSARPGLDSYNEQFF. The CDR3 region has the DNA TGCAGTGCTAGACCGGGACTAGACTCCTACAATGAGCAGTTCTTC.

This clonotype has at least ten counts. CDR3 sequence (DNA): TGCGCCAGCAGCATCGGCACCGGGGAGCTGTTTTTT. Protein sequence: CASSIGTGELFF. V usage is TRBV5-1 and J usage is TRBJ2-2; D gene unclear. This CDR3 region has 12 residues. Germline lookup yields CDR1 SGHRS and CDR2 YFSETQ. V dropped 4 bases and J dropped 4 bases, with 5 bases sitting between them. The full variable domain, completed using reference TRBV5-1 and TRBJ2-2, is KAGVTQTPRYLIKTRGQQVTLSCSPISGHRSVSWYQQTPGQGLQFLFEYFSETQRNKGNFPGRFSGRQFSNSRSEMNVSTLELGDSALYLCASSIGTGELFFGEGSRLTVL.

This chain uses TRBV27 with TRBJ2-1, with TRBD1 identical over 10 bases. The CDR3 consists of 15 residues. Germline CDR1 reads MNHEY; CDR2 reads SMNVEV (reference sequence). The V segment lost 5 bases and the J segment 2 bases; nucleotides outside the gene matches: 3. The CDR3 nucleotides are TGTGCCAGCAGTCCTGGACAGGGGGCCTACAATGAGCAGTTCTTC. This gives the protein CASSPGQGAYNEQFF.

This clonotype was recorded at least ten times. This sequence joins TRBV5-6 and TRBJ1-6; no reliable D call. V lost 0 bases and J lost 7, with 8 bases in between. Per the germline V gene, CDR1 is SGHDT and CDR2 is YYEEEE. This CDR3 spans 14 amino acids. The CDR3 region is CASSLEPTNSPLHF. For the CDR3, the DNA is TGTGCCAGCAGCTTGGAGCCAACCAATTCACCCCTCCACTTT. Full variable domain (remainder filled in from reference TRBV5-6 and TRBJ1-6): DAGVTQSPTHLIKTRGQQVTLRCSPKSGHDTVSWYQQALGQGPQFIFQYYEEEERQRGNFPDRFSGHQFPNYSSELNVNALLLGDSALYLCASSLEPTNSPLHFGNGTRLTVT.

This chain links TRBV2 with TRBJ2-5, with D possibly being TRBD2 (6 bases). The V and J ends lost 3 bases and 5 bases respectively, with 16 bases between them. The CDR3 runs to 15 residues. CDR1 and CDR2 (germline): SNHLY, FYNNEI. CDR3 region: CASSDVGGRRETQYF. CDR3 DNA sequence: TGTGCCAGCAGTGATGTGGGAGGTCGGCGGGAGACCCAGTACTTC.

Many counts were recorded for this clonotype. The J gene is TRBJ2-5, the V gene TRBV28, with 7 bases lining up with TRBD1. The V segment lost 6 bases and the J segment 5 bases; nucleotides outside the gene matches: 9. The germline CDR1 and CDR2 sequences are MDHEN and SYDVKM. The CDR3 is 14 amino acids. CDR3 bases: TGTGCCAGCAGAATTCGGACAGGCGGGGAGACCCAGTACTTC. Translating it yields CASRIRTGGETQYF.

The J gene is TRBJ2-1, the V gene TRBV19, with D possibly matching TRBD2 (5 bases). Germline V gives CDR1 LNHDA, CDR2 SQIVND (reference sequence). V dropped 3 bases and J dropped 7 bases, with 16 bases sitting between them. This CDR3 comprises 15 residues. The CDR3 DNA reads as TGTGCCAGTAGTATTGTAGGGAGAGATGGTAATGAGCAGTTCTTC. Translating gives CASSIVGRDGNEQFF.

The sample holds a few counts of this clonotype. The V and J genes are TRBV20-1 and TRBJ2-1, with 8 bases matching TRBD2. V lost 5 bases to trimming and J lost 0 bases; unmatched junction nucleotides: 3. This CDR3 is 14 amino acids long. The germline V gene has CDR1 DFQATT and CDR2 SNEGSKA (reference sequence). The DNA of the CDR3 is TGCAGTGCTTTAAGCGGGAGCTCCTACAATGAGCAGTTCTTC. It is translated as CSALSGSSYNEQFF.

This clonotype was seen many times. The chain has TRBV18 and TRBJ2-1, with 10 bases fitting TRBD2. V lost 2 bases to trimming and J lost 0 bases; unmatched junction nucleotides: 10. CDR1 and CDR2 (germline): KGHSH, LQKENI. The CDR3 totals 19 residues. The CDR3: CASSPGGSGRASSYNEQFF. The CDR3 DNA follows: TGTGCCAGCTCACCAGGAGGGAGCGGGAGGGCCAGCTCCTACAATGAGCAGTTCTTC.